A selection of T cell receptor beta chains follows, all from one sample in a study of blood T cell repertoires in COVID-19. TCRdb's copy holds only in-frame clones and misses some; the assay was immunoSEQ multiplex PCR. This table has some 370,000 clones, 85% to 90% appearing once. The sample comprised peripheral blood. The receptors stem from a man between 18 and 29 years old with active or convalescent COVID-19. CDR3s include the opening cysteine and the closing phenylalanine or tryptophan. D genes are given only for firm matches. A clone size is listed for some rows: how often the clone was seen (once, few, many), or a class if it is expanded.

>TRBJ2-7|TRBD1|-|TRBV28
TGTGCCAGCACACCCCCGGGACAGGGGTTCTACGAGCAGTACTTC
CASTPPGQGFYEQYF
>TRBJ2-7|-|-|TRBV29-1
TGCAGCGTTGAACGTCAGGGTGGCGAGCAGTACTTC
CSVERQGGEQYF
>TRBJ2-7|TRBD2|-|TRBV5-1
TGCGCCAGCAGCTTGGAACCCCACTCGACTAGCGGGAGGACCTACGAGCAGTACTTC
CASSLEPHSTSGRTYEQYF
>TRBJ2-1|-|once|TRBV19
TGTGCCAGTAGTCAACGCGGGACTCTCGAAAGCAATGAGCAGTTCTTC
CASSQRGTLESNEQFF
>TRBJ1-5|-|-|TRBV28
TGTGCCAGCAGTCCGGGAGGGTCGCGACAGCCCCAGCATTTT
CASSPGGSRQPQHF
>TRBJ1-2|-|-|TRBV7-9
TGTGCCAGCAGCTTAGGGGCCTCTACGGGCTACACCTTC
CASSLGASTGYTF
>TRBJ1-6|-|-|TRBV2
TGTGCTATCGGACAGCATAATTCACCCCTCCACTTT
CAIGQHNSPLHF
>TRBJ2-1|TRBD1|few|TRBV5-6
TGTGCCAGCAGCTTACTACAGGGGAATGAGCAGTTCTTC
CASSLLQGNEQFF
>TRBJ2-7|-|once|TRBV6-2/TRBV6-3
TGTGCCAGCAGTTACTCATTCCGGGGGACCTACGAGCAGTACTTC
CASSYSFRGTYEQYF
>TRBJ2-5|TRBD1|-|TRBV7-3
TGTGCCAGCAGCTTAGGGGACAGGGACGAAGAGACCCAGTACTTC
CASSLGDRDEETQYF
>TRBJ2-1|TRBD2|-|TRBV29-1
TGCAGCGTCGGACTAGCGGTCCACAATGAGCAGTTCTTC
CSVGLAVHNEQFF
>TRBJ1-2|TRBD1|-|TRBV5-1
TGCGCCAGCAGCGGGACGGGACAGAGCGGCTACACCTTC
CASSGTGQSGYTF
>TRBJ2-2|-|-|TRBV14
TGTGCCAGCAGCCAAGGTGCCGGTATCACCGGGGAGCTGTTTTTT
CASSQGAGITGELFF
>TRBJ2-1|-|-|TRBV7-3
TGTGCCAGCAGCCCGGGGGGCGGGGGCTGGAATGAGCAGTTCTTC
CASSPGGGGWNEQFF
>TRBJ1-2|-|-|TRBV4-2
TGTGCCAGCAGCCAAGGGGGCCGAGATGGCTACACCTTC
CASSQGGRDGYTF
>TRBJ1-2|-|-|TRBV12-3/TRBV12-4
TGTGCCAGCAGTGGTCAGGGCTCGGGCTACACCTTC
CASSGQGSGYTF
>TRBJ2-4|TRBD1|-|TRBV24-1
TGTGCCACCAGTGAGGGCGGGACAGGGGCGGCAGTTCAGTACTTC
CATSEGGTGAAVQYF
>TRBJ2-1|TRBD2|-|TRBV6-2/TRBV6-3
TGTGCCAGCAGTCCGATGCGGGGGGGCCAATACAATGAGCAGTTCTTC
CASSPMRGGQYNEQFF
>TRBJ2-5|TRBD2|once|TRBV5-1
TGCGCCAGCAGCTTGGGACTAGCGGGGGGAGGAGAGACCCAGTACTTC
CASSLGLAGGGETQYF
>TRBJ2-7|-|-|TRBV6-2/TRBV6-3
TGTGCCAGCAGTAACCAGGGGGGTCAGTACGAGCAGTACTTC
CASSNQGGQYEQYF
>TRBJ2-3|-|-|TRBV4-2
TGTGCCAGCAGCCAAGACCCAGGGGGGCCTCCAGATACGCAGTATTTT
CASSQDPGGPPDTQYF
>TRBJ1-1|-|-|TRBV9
TGTGCCAGCAGCGTAGCAGGAGGGGACACTGAAGCTTTCTTT
CASSVAGGDTEAFF
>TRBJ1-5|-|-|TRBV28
TGTGCCAGCAGTTCGACAGGCCCTTTTAATCAGCCCCAGCATTTT
CASSSTGPFNQPQHF
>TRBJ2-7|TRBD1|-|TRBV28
TGTGCCAGCAGTCCTAACGAACGGGACAGGGGAAGGTTTCAGTACTTC
CASSPNERDRGRFQYF
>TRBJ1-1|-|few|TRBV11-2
TGTGCCAGCAGTGCCGACTTGAGGGCCACTGAAGCTTTCTTT
CASSADLRATEAFF
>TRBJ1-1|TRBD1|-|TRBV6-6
TGTGCCTTGATCGGGACAGGGAACACTGAAGCTTTCTTT
CALIGTGNTEAFF
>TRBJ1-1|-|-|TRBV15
TGTGCCACCAAGATACGTGATCGGGACACTGAAGCTTTCTTT
CATKIRDRDTEAFF
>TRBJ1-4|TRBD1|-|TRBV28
TGTGCCAGCAGTTTCGAGGAGGGGGCGGCTGATGAAAAACTGTTTTTT
CASSFEEGAADEKLFF
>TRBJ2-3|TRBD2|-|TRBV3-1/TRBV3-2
TGTGCCAGCAGCCAAGTTTTGGCTAGCGGGACGACAGATACGCAGTATTTT
CASSQVLASGTTDTQYF
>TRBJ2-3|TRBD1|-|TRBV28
TGTGCCAGCAGACCCAGACAGGGCCCAGATACGCAGTATTTT
CASRPRQGPDTQYF
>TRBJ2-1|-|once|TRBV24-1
TGTGCCACCGAAGAACTCATGGGACACTCCTACAATGAGCAGTTCTTC
CATEELMGHSYNEQFF
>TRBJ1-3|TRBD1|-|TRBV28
TGTGCCAGCAGTCCGGGACAGTCTAGATCTGGAAACACCATATATTTT
CASSPGQSRSGNTIYF
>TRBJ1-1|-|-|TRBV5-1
TGCGCCAGCAGAAATGAACGGGGGACGGTAGTTGCTTTCTTT
CASRNERGTVVAFF
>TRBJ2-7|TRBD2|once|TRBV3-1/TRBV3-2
TGTGCCAGCAGCAGGCTACTAGCGGGGGAGCAGTACTTC
CASSRLLAGEQYF
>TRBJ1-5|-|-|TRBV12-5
TGTGCTAGTGGTTCCGGGGGTAGCAATCAGCCCCAGCATTTT
CASGSGGSNQPQHF
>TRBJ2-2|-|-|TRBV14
TGTGCCAGCAGCCAACTGACAGGATTCGGTAACACCGGGGAGCTGTTTTTT
CASSQLTGFGNTGELFF
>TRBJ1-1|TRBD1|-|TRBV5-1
TGCGCCGGCCGACAGGGGTTGAACACTGAAGCTTTCTTT
CAGRQGLNTEAFF
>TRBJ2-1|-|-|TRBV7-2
TGTGCCAGCCAAGCCTTCTCCTACAATGAGCAGTTCTTC
CASQAFSYNEQFF